Listed below are T cell receptor beta chains from one sample, sequenced in a study of blood T cell repertoires in COVID-19. The repertoire was sequenced with immunoSEQ multiplex PCR; TCRdb's copy has only in-frame clones and lacks some. The sample lists 150,000 to 200,000 clones; 80% to 85% were seen once. The source material was peripheral blood. These receptors originate from a woman in her 70s with COVID-19, enrolled during active disease. CDR3s include the opening cysteine and the closing phenylalanine or tryptophan. The D gene is left open where the match is weak. Clone sizes are given selectively: once, few, many, or a class where the clone is expanded.

d_call | j_call | v_call | clone_size | cdr3_length | cdr3_aa | cdr3_nt
TRBD1 | TRBJ1-6 | TRBV11-2 | . | 14 | CASSWTGRDSPLHF | TGTGCCAGCAGCTGGACAGGGAGGGATTCACCCCTCCACTTT
. | TRBJ2-7 | TRBV21-1 | . | 17 | CASSKGRSTRRTYEQYF | TGTGCCAGCAGCAAAGGCCGATCGACCCGGAGAACCTACGAGCAGTACTTC
. | TRBJ2-1 | TRBV30 | . | 11 | CARGRSYEQFF | TGTGCCCGGGGCAGGTCGTATGAGCAGTTCTTC
TRBD2 | TRBJ2-7 | TRBV7-2 | . | 15 | CASSSLAGAPYEQYF | TGTGCCAGCAGCTCATTAGCGGGAGCCCCCTACGAGCAGTACTTC
. | TRBJ2-1 | TRBV7-7 | . | 13 | CASSLAEYNEQFF | TGTGCCAGCAGCTTAGCCGAGTACAATGAGCAGTTCTTC
TRBD1 | TRBJ1-2 | TRBV6-5 | . | 13 | CASSPGQVRGYTF | TGTGCCAGCAGTCCCGGACAGGTCCGGGGCTACACCTTC
TRBD1 | TRBJ2-1 | TRBV30 | . | 14 | CAWSPSSYGQGPFF | TGTGCCTGGAGTCCCTCCTCCTACGGACAGGGCCCGTTCTTC
TRBD2 | TRBJ2-2 | TRBV2 | . | 16 | CASSERGREGAGELFF | TGTGCCAGCAGTGAAAGAGGGCGGGAGGGAGCCGGGGAGCTGTTTTTT
TRBD1 | TRBJ1-5 | TRBV19 | . | 19 | CASSSLTGYAMVSNQPQHF | TGTGCCAGTAGCAGTCTGACAGGGTATGCAATGGTGAGCAATCAGCCCCAGCATTTT
TRBD1 | TRBJ1-2 | TRBV27 | many | 17 | CASSLRPSGQGRGGYTF | TGTGCCAGCAGTTTACGCCCCTCCGGACAGGGGCGAGGTGGCTACACCTTC
. | TRBJ2-6 | TRBV18 | . | 15 | CASSPDRTGANVLTF | TGTGCCAGCTCGCCTGACAGGACTGGGGCCAACGTCCTGACTTTC
. | TRBJ2-1 | TRBV7-8 | once | 20 | CASSPSPPSSVSSSYNEQFF | TGTGCCAGCAGCCCTAGCCCCCCCTCTAGCGTCTCGAGCTCCTACAATGAGCAGTTCTTC
. | TRBJ1-1 | TRBV5-4 | . | 13 | CASSKQLNTEAFF | TGTGCCAGCAGCAAACAGCTGAACACTGAAGCTTTCTTT
. | TRBJ1-4 | TRBV5-6 | few | 16 | CASSLASGGTNEKLFF | TGTGCCAGCAGCTTGGCCTCGGGGGGGACTAATGAAAAACTGTTTTTT
. | TRBJ2-7 | TRBV15 | . | 13 | CATSDAVIYEQYF | TGTGCCACCAGCGATGCGGTCATCTACGAGCAGTACTTC
. | TRBJ2-1 | TRBV6-2/TRBV6-3 | . | 13 | CASSYSIRNEQFF | TGTGCCAGCAGTTACTCTATCCGCAATGAGCAGTTCTTC
TRBD1 | TRBJ2-2 | TRBV2 | . | 15 | CASSELRGYSGELFF | TGTGCCAGCAGTGAGCTCAGGGGGTATAGCGGGGAGCTGTTTTTT
TRBD1 | TRBJ1-2 | TRBV7-2 | . | 15 | CASSLAGQGEVGYTF | TGTGCCAGCAGCTTAGCGGGGCAGGGGGAGGTTGGCTACACCTTC
TRBD2 | TRBJ2-7 | TRBV5-1 | . | 15 | CASSLEGLSFYEQYF | TGCGCCAGCAGCTTGGAGGGACTATCCTTCTACGAGCAGTACTTC
TRBD1 | TRBJ1-2 | TRBV19 | many | 14 | CASSMTGEAYGYTF | TGTGCCAGTAGTATGACAGGGGAGGCCTATGGCTACACCTTC
. | TRBJ2-1 | TRBV3-1/TRBV3-2 | . | 16 | CASSQGRGVTYNEQFF | TGTGCCAGCAGCCAAGGTCGAGGAGTAACCTACAATGAGCAGTTCTTC
TRBD2 | TRBJ2-5 | TRBV27 | . | 12 | CASSGGQETQYF | TGTGCCAGCAGCGGGGGGCAAGAGACCCAGTACTTC
TRBD1 | TRBJ1-1 | TRBV2 | . | 13 | CASSGQGVTEAFF | TGTGCCAGCAGCGGACAGGGCGTCACTGAAGCTTTCTTT
TRBD1 | TRBJ2-3 | TRBV6-8 | . | 17 | CASSSPGQANMGDTQYF | TGTGCCAGCAGTTCGCCGGGACAGGCGAATATGGGGGATACGCAGTATTTT
TRBD1 | TRBJ1-1 | TRBV19 | . | 13 | CASSQQGAAEAFF | TGTGCCAGTAGCCAACAGGGGGCGGCTGAAGCTTTCTTT
TRBD1 | TRBJ2-5 | TRBV19 | . | 11 | CASSMGTGRYF | TGTGCCAGTAGCATGGGGACAGGACGGTACTTC
. | TRBJ2-7 | TRBV20-1 | once | 13 | CSASAGPSGEQYF | TGCAGTGCTAGTGCGGGTCCCTCGGGGGAGCAGTACTTC
. | TRBJ1-2 | TRBV29-1 | . | 13 | CSVEETGFYGYTF | TGCAGCGTTGAAGAGACGGGATTCTATGGCTACACCTTC
. | TRBJ1-1 | TRBV10-1 | . | 13 | CATREFTNTEAFF | TGCGCCACCCGGGAATTCACTAACACTGAAGCTTTCTTT
. | TRBJ2-7 | TRBV7-2 | . | 15 | CASSLGGAGSYEQYF | TGTGCCAGCAGCTTGGGGGGGGCAGGGTCCTACGAGCAGTACTTC
. | TRBJ2-5 | TRBV30 | few | 12 | CAWHGFQETQYF | TGTGCCTGGCACGGGTTTCAAGAGACCCAGTACTTC
TRBD2 | TRBJ2-7 | TRBV18 | . | 15 | CASSPGTSGTYEQYF | TGTGCCAGCTCACCAGGTACTAGCGGTACCTACGAGCAGTACTTC
. | TRBJ1-1 | TRBV3-1/TRBV3-2 | . | 14 | CASTSGVPNTEAFF | TGTGCCAGCACCTCAGGGGTGCCGAACACTGAAGCTTTCTTT
TRBD1 | TRBJ1-1 | TRBV28 | . | 17 | CASIGGGVATGRTEAFF | TGTGCCAGCATAGGGGGTGGTGTCGCGACAGGGAGAACTGAAGCTTTCTTT
TRBD2 | TRBJ2-1 | TRBV4-3 | . | 16 | CASSQVTGTRVHEQFF | TGCGCCAGCAGCCAAGTAACCGGGACTAGGGTCCATGAGCAGTTCTTC
. | TRBJ1-5 | TRBV30 | few | 14 | CAWAEDFSNQPQHF | TGTGCCTGGGCCGAGGACTTTAGCAATCAGCCCCAGCATTTT
TRBD2 | TRBJ2-5 | TRBV7-2 | . | 15 | CASRVAGGGEETQYF | TGTGCCAGCAGAGTAGCGGGAGGAGGAGAAGAGACCCAGTACTTC
TRBD1 | TRBJ1-2 | TRBV2 | . | 14 | CASSDQGADYGYTF | TGTGCCAGCAGTGATCAGGGGGCGGACTATGGCTACACCTTC
TRBD1 | TRBJ1-4 | TRBV19 | . | 15 | CASSIRQGTNEKLFF | TGTGCCAGTAGTATCCGACAGGGGACTAATGAAAAACTGTTTTTT
TRBD1 | TRBJ2-2 | TRBV6-5 | . | 15 | CASSYGRGYGGELFF | TGTGCCAGCAGTTACGGCAGGGGGTACGGCGGGGAGCTGTTTTTT
. | TRBJ2-1 | TRBV6-1 | . | 15 | CASSESWQSYNEQFF | TGTGCCAGCAGTGAGTCTTGGCAGTCCTACAATGAGCAGTTCTTC
TRBD2 | TRBJ2-7 | TRBV5-4 | . | 15 | CASSFTSGRAYEQYF | TGTGCCAGCAGCTTCACTAGCGGGAGGGCCTACGAGCAGTACTTC
TRBD1 | TRBJ1-6 | TRBV5-6 | . | 14 | CASSLAGGLSPLHF | TGTGCCAGCAGCTTGGCAGGGGGCCTTTCACCCCTCCACTTT
. | TRBJ2-2 | TRBV4-1 | . | 16 | CASSHPGDHRAGELFF | TGCGCCAGCAGCCATCCGGGAGATCATCGGGCCGGGGAGCTGTTTTTT
TRBD2 | TRBJ2-2 | TRBV7-9 | . | 17 | CASSLTRLAGDTGELFF | TGTGCCAGCAGCTTAACCCGACTAGCGGGAGACACCGGGGAGCTGTTTTTT
. | TRBJ1-2 | TRBV7-9 | . | 14 | CASSSEVFSYGYTF | TGTGCCAGCAGCTCTGAGGTGTTTAGCTATGGCTACACCTTC
. | TRBJ2-1 | TRBV28 | . | 13 | CASSLPQYNEQFF | TGTGCCAGCAGTTTGCCCCAGTACAATGAGCAGTTCTTC
TRBD2 | TRBJ2-5 | TRBV5-8 | . | 16 | CASSHWAGGYQETQYF | TGTGCCAGCAGCCATTGGGCGGGAGGGTACCAAGAGACCCAGTACTTC
TRBD1 | TRBJ1-1 | TRBV5-3 | . | 17 | CARSLGLRDRRNTEAFF | TGTGCCAGAAGCTTGGGACTCCGGGACAGGCGGAACACTGAAGCTTTCTTT